This T cell receptor beta chain was obtained from a study of T cells in tumors after PD-1 blockade. Points from the study as a whole: Approximately 41% of tumor TCR clonotypes were also found in blood.

The CDR3 has 15 residues. V lost 0 bases, J lost 1 base, and 10 bases lay in between. Per the germline V gene, CDR1 is SGHRS and CDR2 is YFSETQ. With respect to this clone: Its specificity is unknown.

Profiling relied on immunoSEQ multiplex PCR, and the TCRdb table lists in-frame clones only, not all of them. The sample holds 60,000 or so clones, about four fifths seen once. The TCR was taken from a human donor with basal cell carcinoma. The sample consisted of PBMCs, taken before anti-PD-1 treatment. This chain joins TRBV5-1 and TRBJ1-1; D is unresolved. Here the CDR3 reads CASSLAGGGNTEAFF. The CDR3 nucleotides read TGCGCCAGCAGCTTGGCAGGCGGCGGGAACACTGAAGCTTTCTTT.